This is a list of T cell receptor beta chains from one sample in a study of beta chain features in type 1 diabetes. Here immunoSEQ multiplex PCR was the method, and the copy in TCRdb shows in-frame clones only, minus some. The sample lists 300,000 to 400,000 clones; 8% were seen once. The sequenced material came from central memory CD4+ T cells from blood. The origin of the receptors is a woman aged 18-29 years in good health. The CDR3 runs from the conserved cysteine through the conserved F or W. Each record gives: clone size, CDR3 length, J gene, D gene, V gene, CDR3 DNA, CDR3 protein. D genes are given only for firm matches. Clone size is shown for a subset of rows, as once, few, many or a class of expanded clone.

size: few
length: 16
J: TRBJ2-2
D: TRBD2
V: TRBV5-1
DNA: TGCGCCAGCAGCCCCGGGAGGGGCCGGAACACCGGGGAGCTGTTTTTT
CDR3: CASSPGRGRNTGELFF

size: -
length: 14
J: TRBJ1-5
D: -
V: TRBV7-2
DNA: TGTGCCAGCAGCTTAGTGGACAGCAATCAGCCCCAGCATTTT
CDR3: CASSLVDSNQPQHF

size: -
length: 16
J: TRBJ2-5
D: TRBD2
V: TRBV5-1
DNA: TGCGCCAGCAGCTTGCTAAGCGGGAGGGCTTCGAAGACCCAGTACTTC
CDR3: CASSLLSGRASKTQYF

size: few
length: 14
J: TRBJ1-3
D: -
V: TRBV4-2
DNA: TGTGCCAGCAGCCAACCCCAAACGGGAAACACCATATATTTT
CDR3: CASSQPQTGNTIYF

size: -
length: 15
J: TRBJ1-2
D: -
V: TRBV16
DNA: TGTGCCAGCAGCCAATTTGTGAGGTTCGGGTATGGCTACACCTTC
CDR3: CASSQFVRFGYGYTF

size: -
length: 16
J: TRBJ1-2
D: -
V: TRBV28
DNA: TGTGCCAGCAGTCCCCCTGTGGGGGCGCAGGTACATGGCTACACCTTC
CDR3: CASSPPVGAQVHGYTF

size: -
length: 11
J: TRBJ2-5
D: -
V: TRBV20-1
DNA: TGCAGTGCTACAGGGCCAGAGACCCAGTACTTC
CDR3: CSATGPETQYF

size: few
length: 14
J: TRBJ2-1
D: -
V: TRBV11-2
DNA: TGTGCCAGCAGCTTGGGAAGCTCCTACAATGAGCAGTTCTTC
CDR3: CASSLGSSYNEQFF

size: -
length: 15
J: TRBJ2-5
D: -
V: TRBV12-5
DNA: TGTGCTAGTGGTTTGGTAAGATCAGACCAAGAGACCCAGTACTTC
CDR3: CASGLVRSDQETQYF

size: few
length: 15
J: TRBJ2-5
D: TRBD2
V: TRBV5-1
DNA: TGCGCCAGCAGCTTTACGCATAGCGGGACGGAGACCCAGTACTTC
CDR3: CASSFTHSGTETQYF

size: -
length: 15
J: TRBJ2-1
D: -
V: TRBV7-3
DNA: TGTGCCAGCAGCTTAAGTGGTAGCTCCTACAATGAGCAGTTCTTC
CDR3: CASSLSGSSYNEQFF

size: few
length: 15
J: TRBJ2-5
D: TRBD1
V: TRBV7-6
DNA: TGTGCCAGCAGCTTAGGGGGGACAGGGCAAGAGACCCAGTACTTC
CDR3: CASSLGGTGQETQYF

size: -
length: 16
J: TRBJ2-2
D: -
V: TRBV19
DNA: TGTGCCAGTAGTATATTTCCCTTGCGGTACACCGGGGAGCTGTTTTTT
CDR3: CASSIFPLRYTGELFF

size: -
length: 14
J: TRBJ2-6
D: -
V: TRBV28
DNA: TGTGCCAGCAGTTTCGGCGCTGGGGCCAACGTCCTGACTTTC
CDR3: CASSFGAGANVLTF

size: few
length: 14
J: TRBJ2-3
D: TRBD1
V: TRBV12-5
DNA: TGTGCTAGTGGAAAGGGACAGTCCACAGATACGCAGTATTTT
CDR3: CASGKGQSTDTQYF

size: few
length: 14
J: TRBJ1-3
D: -
V: TRBV7-9
DNA: TGTGCCAGCAGCACAGGGAGCTCTGGAAACACCATATATTTT
CDR3: CASSTGSSGNTIYF

size: few
length: 13
J: TRBJ2-5
D: TRBD2
V: TRBV6-6
DNA: TGTGCCAGCAGCCTACTAGCGAGGGAGACCCAGTACTTC
CDR3: CASSLLARETQYF

size: few
length: 14
J: TRBJ1-2
D: -
V: TRBV18
DNA: TGTGCCAGCTCACCACCAGGGGAATACTATGGCTACACCTTC
CDR3: CASSPPGEYYGYTF

size: few
length: 15
J: TRBJ2-3
D: -
V: TRBV4-3
DNA: TGCGCCAGCAGCCGTCAGGGATCGAACACAGATACGCAGTATTTT
CDR3: CASSRQGSNTDTQYF

size: few
length: 15
J: TRBJ2-7
D: TRBD1
V: TRBV5-4
DNA: TGTGCCAGCAGCTTGTCGGGACAGGGGGTTTTCGAGCAGTACTTC
CDR3: CASSLSGQGVFEQYF

size: -
length: 15
J: TRBJ2-2
D: -
V: TRBV28
DNA: TGTGCCAGCAGTCCCCCTATCATGAACACCGGGGAGCTGTTTTTT
CDR3: CASSPPIMNTGELFF

size: few
length: 13
J: TRBJ1-4
D: TRBD1
V: TRBV11-2
DNA: TGTGCCAGCAGCAGGGGGACAGTTGAAAAACTGTTTTTT
CDR3: CASSRGTVEKLFF